Each of the 5 T cell receptor beta chains below was sequenced from the same sample in a study of T cells in Graves' hyperthyroidism and ophthalmopathy. Amplification of TCR beta CDR3 regions used RNA as the template. During a first-round RT-PCR of the TCR CDR3, the HTBI primer set was used. Using its own MiXCR run on the multiplex PCR reads, TCRdb lists one record per CDR3 protein. Of under 450,000 distinct CDR3 sequences listed, roughly 13% were seen once; the top ten hold less than 25%. The specimen sequenced was blood. These receptors came from a man aged 25 to 40 with Graves' hyperthyroidism that later progressed to Graves' ophthalmopathy.

This clonotype was found a few times. This chain connects TRBV6-1 to TRBJ1-5; D not resolved. V was pared by 2 bases and J by 3 bases, with 8 bases between. Germline V CDR1 and CDR2: MNHNS, SASEGT. The CDR3 consists of 14 residues. CDR3 residues: CASSEKVVNQPQHF. In nucleotides, the CDR3 is TGTGCCAGCAGTGAAAAGGTGGTCAATCAGCCCCAGCATTTT.

Note on this clonotype: Just one base apart from a much larger clone, this may be a read error. The chain recombines TRBV5-8 with TRBJ1-5; a weak D match, TRBD1 (6 bases). Trimming took off 2 bases at V and 9 bases at J, with 12 bases between the two ends. The length of the CDR3 is 13 residues. From germline, CDR1 is SGHTS and CDR2 YDEGEE. The chain's CDR3 is CASSLQGLRPQHF. CDR3 coding DNA: TGTGCCAGCAGCTTACAGGGATTGAGGCCCCAGCATTTT. The complete variable domain, with remaining parts taken from reference TRBV5-8 and TRBJ1-5, reads EAGVTQSPTHLIKTRGQQATLRCSPISGHTSVYWYQQALGLGLQFLLWYDEGEERNRGNFPPRFSGRQFPNYSSELNVNALELEDSALYLCASSLQGLRPQHFGDGTRLSIL.

This clonotype was seen a few times. The chain joins TRBV7-8 to TRBJ1-2, with 7 positions matching TRBD1. CDR3 length equals 13 residues. Germline trimming cut 4 bases from V and 8 bases from J; bases unmatched to any gene: 7. CDR1 and CDR2 (germline): SGHVS, FQNEAQ. The CDR3 region is CASSSGGGLGYTF. The CDR3 region has the DNA TGTGCCAGCAGCTCAGGGGGGGGGCTGGGCTACACCTTC.

In its sample, this clonotype was seen a few times. The chain joins TRBV10-3 to TRBJ1-2; D is perhaps TRBD1 (5 bases). V was clipped by 2 bases and J by 4 bases, with 11 bases between them. The CDR3 has 14 residues. CDR1 and CDR2 from the germline V gene are ENHRY and SYGVKD. CDR3 loop: CAISEGQGSYGYTF. CDR3 nucleotide sequence: TGTGCCATCAGTGAGGGACAAGGGTCCTATGGCTACACCTTC.

Ten or more counts support this clonotype. The rearrangement uses TRBV12-3 or TRBV12-4 and TRBJ2-7; D is possibly TRBD1 (6 bases). V was cut by 4 bases and J by 6 bases, with 13 bases left in between. This CDR3 has 13 amino acids. CDR3 sequence (DNA): TGTGCCAGCAGTTCCCAGGGGAACGGCGAGCAGTACTTC. Its translation is CASSSQGNGEQYF.